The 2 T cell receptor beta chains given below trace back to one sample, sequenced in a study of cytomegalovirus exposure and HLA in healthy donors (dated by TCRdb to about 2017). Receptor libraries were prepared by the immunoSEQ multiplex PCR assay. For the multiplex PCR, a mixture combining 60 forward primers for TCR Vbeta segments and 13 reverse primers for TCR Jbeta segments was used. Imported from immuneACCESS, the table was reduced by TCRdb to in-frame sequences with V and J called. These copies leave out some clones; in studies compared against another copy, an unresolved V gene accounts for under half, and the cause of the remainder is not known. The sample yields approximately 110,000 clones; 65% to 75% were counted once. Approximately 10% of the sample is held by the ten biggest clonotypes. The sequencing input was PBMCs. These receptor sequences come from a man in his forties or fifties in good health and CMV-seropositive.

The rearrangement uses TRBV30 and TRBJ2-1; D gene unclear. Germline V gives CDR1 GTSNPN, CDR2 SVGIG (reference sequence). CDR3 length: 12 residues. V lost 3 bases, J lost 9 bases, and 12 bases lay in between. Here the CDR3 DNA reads TGTGCCTGGAGCATGAAAGGCGGTGAGCAGTTCTTC. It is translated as CAWSMKGGEQFF.

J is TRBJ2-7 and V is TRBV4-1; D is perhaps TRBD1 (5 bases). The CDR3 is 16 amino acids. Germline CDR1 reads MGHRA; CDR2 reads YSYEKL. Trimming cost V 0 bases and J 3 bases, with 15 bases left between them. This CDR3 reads CASSQETTGWGYEQYV. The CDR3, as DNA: TGCGCCAGCAGCCAAGAAACAACAGGTTGGGGCTACGAGCAGTACGTC.